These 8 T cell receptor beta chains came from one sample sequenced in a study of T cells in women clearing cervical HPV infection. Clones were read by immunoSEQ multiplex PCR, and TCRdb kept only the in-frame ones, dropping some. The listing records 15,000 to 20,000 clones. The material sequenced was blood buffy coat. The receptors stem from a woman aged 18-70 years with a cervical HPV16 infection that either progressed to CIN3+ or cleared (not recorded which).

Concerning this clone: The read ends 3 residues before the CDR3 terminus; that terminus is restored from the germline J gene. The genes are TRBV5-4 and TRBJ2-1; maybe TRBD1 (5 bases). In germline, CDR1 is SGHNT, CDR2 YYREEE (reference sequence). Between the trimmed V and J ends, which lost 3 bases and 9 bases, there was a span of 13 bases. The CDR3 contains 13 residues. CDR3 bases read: TGTGCCAGCAGCTCGGACACATTGGGTGAG. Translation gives CASSSDTLGE. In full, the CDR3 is CASSSDTLGEQFF.

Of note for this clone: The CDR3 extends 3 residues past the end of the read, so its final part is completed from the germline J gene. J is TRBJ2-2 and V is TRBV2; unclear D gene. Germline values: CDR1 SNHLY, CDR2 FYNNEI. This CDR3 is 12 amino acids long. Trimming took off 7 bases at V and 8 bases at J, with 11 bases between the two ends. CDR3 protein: CASTPGWGELFF. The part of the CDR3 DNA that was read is TGTGCCAGCACCCCGGGTTGGGGGGAG.

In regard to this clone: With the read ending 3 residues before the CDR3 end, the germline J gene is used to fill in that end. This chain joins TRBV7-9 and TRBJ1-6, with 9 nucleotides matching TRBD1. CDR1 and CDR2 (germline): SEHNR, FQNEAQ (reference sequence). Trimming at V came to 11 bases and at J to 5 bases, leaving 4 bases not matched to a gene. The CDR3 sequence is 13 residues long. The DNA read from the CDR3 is TGTGCCGGCCGGGACAGGGATAATTCACCC. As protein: CAGRDRDNSP. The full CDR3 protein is CAGRDRDNSPLHF.

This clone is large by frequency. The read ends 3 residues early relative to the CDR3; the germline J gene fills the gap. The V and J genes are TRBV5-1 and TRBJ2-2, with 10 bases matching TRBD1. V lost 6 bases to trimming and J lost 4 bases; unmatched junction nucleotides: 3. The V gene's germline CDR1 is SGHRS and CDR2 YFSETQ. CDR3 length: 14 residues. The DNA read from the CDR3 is TGCGCCAGCACAGGACAGGGGGGCACCGGGGAG. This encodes CASTGQGGTGE. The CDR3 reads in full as CASTGQGGTGELFF.

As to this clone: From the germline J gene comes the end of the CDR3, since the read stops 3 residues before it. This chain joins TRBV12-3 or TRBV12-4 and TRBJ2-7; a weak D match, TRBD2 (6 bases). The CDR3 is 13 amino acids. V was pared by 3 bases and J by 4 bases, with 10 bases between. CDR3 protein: CASSLWRGYEQYF. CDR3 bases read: TGTGCCAGCAGTTTGTGGAGGGGATACGAG.

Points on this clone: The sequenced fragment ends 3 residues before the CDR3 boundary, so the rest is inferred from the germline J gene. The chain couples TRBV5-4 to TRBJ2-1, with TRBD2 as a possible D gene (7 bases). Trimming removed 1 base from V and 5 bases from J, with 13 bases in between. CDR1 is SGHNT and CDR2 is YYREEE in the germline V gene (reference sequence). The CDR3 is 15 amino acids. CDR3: CASSLRGGADNEQFF. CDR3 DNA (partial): TGTGCCAGCAGCTTGAGAGGGGGGGCCGACAATGAG.

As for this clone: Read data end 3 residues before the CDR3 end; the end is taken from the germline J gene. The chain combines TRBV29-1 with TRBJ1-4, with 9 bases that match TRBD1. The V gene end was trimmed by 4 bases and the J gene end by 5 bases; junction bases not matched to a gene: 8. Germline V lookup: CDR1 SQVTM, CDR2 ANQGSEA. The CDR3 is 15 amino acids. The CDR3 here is CSVVPGQGGNEKLFF. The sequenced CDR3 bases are TGCAGCGTTGTCCCGGGACAGGGCGGAAATGAAAAA.

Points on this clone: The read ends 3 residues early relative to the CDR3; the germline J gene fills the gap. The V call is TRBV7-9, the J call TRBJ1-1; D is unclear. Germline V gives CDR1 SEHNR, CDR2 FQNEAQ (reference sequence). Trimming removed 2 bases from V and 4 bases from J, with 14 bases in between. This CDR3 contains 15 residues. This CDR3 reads CASSLNPGFVTEAFF. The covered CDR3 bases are TGTGCCAGCAGCTTAAACCCGGGGTTTGTCACTGAA.